This TCR beta chain was identified during a study of cytomegalovirus exposure and HLA in healthy donors. The table lists this clone with a count of one. The target antigen is unknown. Germline CDR1 and CDR2: SGHTS and YDEGEE. The CDR3 totals 17 residues. V lost 4 bases, J lost 4 bases, and 15 bases stayed unmatched. The PCR was carried out with 60 Vbeta primers and 13 Jbeta primers. As processed by the authors: Per a later analysis, the number of unique TCR beta chains was roughly 80 million, of which about 11 million were shared. Clones were read by immunoSEQ multiplex PCR, and TCRdb kept only the in-frame ones, dropping some. That table is the source of V, J and clone size, and D and trimming were worked out from the DNA. The sample carries some 110,000 clones, around three quarters recorded once. Study-level points and caveats: Reported results showed that the classifier diagnosed cytomegalovirus status with high specificity and sensitivity. Per published accounts, TCR beta sequences correctly predicted the HLA-A and HLA-B alleles of most subjects.

This receptor was taken from a man aged 45-65 years in good health and CMV-seropositive. V usage is TRBV5-8 and J usage is TRBJ2-3, with 7 nucleotides matching TRBD1. The sequencing sample was made of PBMCs. As DNA, the CDR3 is TGTGCCAGCAGCGACGGGACAGTGGCTCAAGGGGCAGATACGCAGTATTTT. Translating it yields CASSDGTVAQGADTQYF.